A selection of T cell receptor beta chains follows, all from one sample in a study of persistence of HIV-infected CD4 T cells. Clones were read by immunoSEQ multiplex PCR, and TCRdb kept only the in-frame ones, dropping some. This table has about 39,000 clones, 85% to 90% appearing once. These receptors have no identified antigens. The sequencing here drew on cultured CD4+ T cells from PBMCs, taken from a patient who received antiretroviral therapy. The receptor set was obtained from an adult with HIV. The donor label of this sample is uncertain. Both conserved end residues are part of each CDR3.

V gene	J gene	CDR3 protein
TRBV10-3	TRBJ2-3	CAIRTGTTTDTQYF
TRBV18	TRBJ2-1	CASSPGTTSYNEQFF
TRBV4-2	TRBJ2-2	CASSQDSGINTGELFF
TRBV2	TRBJ1-4	CASTPGPGGEKLFF
TRBV11-3	TRBJ1-5	CASSLLWGQNRRRQPQHF
TRBV18	TRBJ1-2	CASSPIEGRGAGYTF
TRBV24-1	TRBJ1-2	CATSDSDRDYGYTF
TRBV13	TRBJ2-2	CASSFRYGGAPGELFF
TRBV5-1	TRBJ1-6	CASSLEGGGDSPLHF
TRBV6-1	TRBJ2-7	CASRPGQGGTYEQYF